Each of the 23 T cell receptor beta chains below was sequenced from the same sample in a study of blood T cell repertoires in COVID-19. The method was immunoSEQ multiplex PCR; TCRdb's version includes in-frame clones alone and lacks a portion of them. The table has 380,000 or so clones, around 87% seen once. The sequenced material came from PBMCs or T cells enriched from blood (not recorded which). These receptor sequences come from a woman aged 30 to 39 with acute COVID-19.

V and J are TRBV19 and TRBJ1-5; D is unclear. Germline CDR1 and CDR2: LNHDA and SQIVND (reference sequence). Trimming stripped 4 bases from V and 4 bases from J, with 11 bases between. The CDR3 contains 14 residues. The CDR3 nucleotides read TGTGCCAGTAGTACCGGACTGAGTAATCAGCCCCAGCATTTT. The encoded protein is CASSTGLSNQPQHF.

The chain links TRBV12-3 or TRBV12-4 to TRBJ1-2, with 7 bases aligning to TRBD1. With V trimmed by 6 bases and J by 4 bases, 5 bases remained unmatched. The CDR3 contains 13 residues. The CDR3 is CASREQGIYGYTF. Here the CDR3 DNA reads TGTGCCAGCAGGGAACAGGGGATCTATGGCTACACCTTC.

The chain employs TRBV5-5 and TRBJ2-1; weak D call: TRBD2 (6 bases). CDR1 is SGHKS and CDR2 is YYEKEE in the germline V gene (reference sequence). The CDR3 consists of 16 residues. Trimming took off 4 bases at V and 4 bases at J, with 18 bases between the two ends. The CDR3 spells CASSQTGTSAYNEQFF. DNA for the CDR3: TGTGCCAGCAGCCAAACCGGGACTTCGGCTTACAATGAGCAGTTCTTC.

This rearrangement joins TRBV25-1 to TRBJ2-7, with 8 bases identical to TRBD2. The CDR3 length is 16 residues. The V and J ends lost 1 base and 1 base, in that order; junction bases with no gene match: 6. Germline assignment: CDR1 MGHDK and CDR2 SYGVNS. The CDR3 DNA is TGTGCCAGCAGTGAATTGCCCGGGAGGGAGTCCTACGAGCAGTACTTC. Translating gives CASSELPGRESYEQYF.

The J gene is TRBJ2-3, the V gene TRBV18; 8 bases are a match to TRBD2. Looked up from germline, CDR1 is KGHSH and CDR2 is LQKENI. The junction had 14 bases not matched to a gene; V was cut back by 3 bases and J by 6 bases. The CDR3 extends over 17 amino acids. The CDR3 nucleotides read TGTGCCAGCTCACCCTTTAGCGGGGCCGAGATTAAGGATACGCAGTATTTT. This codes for CASSPFSGAEIKDTQYF.

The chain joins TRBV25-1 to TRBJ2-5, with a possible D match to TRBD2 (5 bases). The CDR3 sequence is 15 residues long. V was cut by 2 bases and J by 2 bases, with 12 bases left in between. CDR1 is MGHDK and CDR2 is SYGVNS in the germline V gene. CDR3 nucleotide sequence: TGTGCCAGCAGTGAACCCCACCCGGGGCAAGAGACCCAGTACTTC. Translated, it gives CASSEPHPGQETQYF. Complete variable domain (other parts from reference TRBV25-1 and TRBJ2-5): EADIYQTPRYLVIGTGKKITLECSQTMGHDKMYWYQQDPGMELHLIHYSYGVNSTEKGDLSSESTVSRIRTEHFPLTLESARPSHTSQYLCASSEPHPGQETQYFGPGTRLLVL.

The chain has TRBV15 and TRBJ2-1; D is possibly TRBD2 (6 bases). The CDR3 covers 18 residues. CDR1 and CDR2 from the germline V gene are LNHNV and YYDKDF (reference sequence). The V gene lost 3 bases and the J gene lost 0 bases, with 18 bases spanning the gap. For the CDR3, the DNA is TGTGCCACCAGCAGGGGAGTCACTAGCCGGAGCTCCTACAATGAGCAGTTCTTC. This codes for CATSRGVTSRSSYNEQFF.

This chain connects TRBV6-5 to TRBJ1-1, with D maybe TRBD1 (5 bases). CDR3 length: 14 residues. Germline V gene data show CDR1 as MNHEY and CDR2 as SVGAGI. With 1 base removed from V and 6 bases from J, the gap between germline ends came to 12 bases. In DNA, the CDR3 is TGTGCCAGCAGTTACTTGGGGGAGGTGGCTGAAGCTTTCTTT. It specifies CASSYLGEVAEAFF.

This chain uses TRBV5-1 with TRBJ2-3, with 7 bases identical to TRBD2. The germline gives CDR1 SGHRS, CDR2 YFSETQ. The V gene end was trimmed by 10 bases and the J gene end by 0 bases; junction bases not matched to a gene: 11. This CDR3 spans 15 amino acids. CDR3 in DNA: TGCGCCGCCAGCCCTAGCGGTTCCAGCACAGATACGCAGTATTTT. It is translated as CAASPSGSSTDTQYF.

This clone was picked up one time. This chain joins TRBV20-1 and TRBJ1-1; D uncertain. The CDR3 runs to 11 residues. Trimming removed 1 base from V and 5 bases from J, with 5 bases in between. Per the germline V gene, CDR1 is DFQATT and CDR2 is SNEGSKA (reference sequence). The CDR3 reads CSARAGTEAFF. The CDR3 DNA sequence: TGCAGTGCTAGAGCGGGGACTGAAGCTTTCTTT.

CDR3 DNA sequence: TGTGCCAGCAGCTTATATAGCGGGGGCGTCGGTGGCTACACCTTC. Protein sequence: CASSLYSGGVGGYTF. This rearrangement joins TRBV7-3 to TRBJ1-2; D might be TRBD1 (6 bases). The CDR3 consists of 15 residues. The germline V and J ends were trimmed by 2 bases and 7 bases, with 17 bases remaining between them. The germline V gene has CDR1 SGHTA and CDR2 FQGTGA.

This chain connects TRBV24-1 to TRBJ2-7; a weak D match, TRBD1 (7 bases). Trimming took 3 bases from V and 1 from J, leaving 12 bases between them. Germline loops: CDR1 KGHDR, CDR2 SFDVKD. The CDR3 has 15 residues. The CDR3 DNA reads TGTGCCACCAGTGATCCCCAGGGGGGATCCTACGAGCAGTACTTC. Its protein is CATSDPQGGSYEQYF.

This CDR3 is CASREPTGGYEKLFF. Written as DNA, the CDR3 is TGTGCCAGCAGGGAACCGACAGGGGGCTACGAAAAACTGTTTTTT. The chain couples TRBV2 to TRBJ1-4; 10 bases line up with TRBD1. The CDR3 totals 15 residues. J was trimmed by 8 bases and V by 6 bases; bases with no gene match: 9. Germline V gene sequence: CDR1 SNHLY, CDR2 FYNNEI.

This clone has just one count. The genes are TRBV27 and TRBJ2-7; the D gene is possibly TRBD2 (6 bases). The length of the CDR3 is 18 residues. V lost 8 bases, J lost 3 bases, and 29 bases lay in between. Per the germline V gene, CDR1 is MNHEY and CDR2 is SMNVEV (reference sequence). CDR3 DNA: TGTGCCAGCTCAAAGCCCGAGCAGGGACTGCACACCTTCTACGAGCAGTACTTC. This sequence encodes CASSKPEQGLHTFYEQYF.

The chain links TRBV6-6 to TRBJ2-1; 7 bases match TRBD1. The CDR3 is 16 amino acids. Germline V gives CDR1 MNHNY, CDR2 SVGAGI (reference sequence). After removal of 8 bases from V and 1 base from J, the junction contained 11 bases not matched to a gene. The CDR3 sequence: CASLGDRAESYNEQFF. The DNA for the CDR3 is TGTGCCAGCTTGGGAGACAGGGCGGAATCCTACAATGAGCAGTTCTTC.

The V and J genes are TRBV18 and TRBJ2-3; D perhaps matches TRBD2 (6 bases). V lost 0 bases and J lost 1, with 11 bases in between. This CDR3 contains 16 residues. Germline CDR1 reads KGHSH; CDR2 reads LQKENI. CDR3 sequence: CASSPPWGEGTDTQYF. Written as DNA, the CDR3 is TGTGCCAGCTCACCACCGTGGGGGGAGGGCACAGATACGCAGTATTTT.

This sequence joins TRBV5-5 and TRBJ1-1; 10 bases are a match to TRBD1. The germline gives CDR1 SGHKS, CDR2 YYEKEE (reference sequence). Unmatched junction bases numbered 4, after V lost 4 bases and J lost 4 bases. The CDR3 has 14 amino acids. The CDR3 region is CASSPGQGGTEAFF. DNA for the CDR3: TGTGCCAGCAGCCCCGGACAGGGGGGCACTGAAGCTTTCTTT.

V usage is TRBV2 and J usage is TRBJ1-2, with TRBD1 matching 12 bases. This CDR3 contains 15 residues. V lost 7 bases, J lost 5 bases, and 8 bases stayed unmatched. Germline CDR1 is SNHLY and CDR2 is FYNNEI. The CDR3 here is CASNRDRGQSYGYTF. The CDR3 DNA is TGTGCCAGCAACCGGGACAGGGGGCAAAGTTATGGCTACACCTTC.

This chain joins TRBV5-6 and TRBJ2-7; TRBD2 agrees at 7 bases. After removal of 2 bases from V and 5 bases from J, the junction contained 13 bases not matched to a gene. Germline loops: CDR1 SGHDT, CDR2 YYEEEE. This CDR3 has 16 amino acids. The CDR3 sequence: CASSFNSGRASDEQYF. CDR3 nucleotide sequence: TGTGCCAGCAGCTTTAACTCAGGGAGGGCATCTGACGAGCAGTACTTC.

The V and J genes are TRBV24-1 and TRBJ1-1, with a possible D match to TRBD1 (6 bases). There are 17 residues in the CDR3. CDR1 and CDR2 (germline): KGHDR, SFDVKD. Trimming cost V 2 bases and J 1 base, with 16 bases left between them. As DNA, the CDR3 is TGTGCCACCAGTGATTCGAAGAAGGGACAAGAGAACACTGAAGCTTTCTTT. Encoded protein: CATSDSKKGQENTEAFF.

The chain's CDR3 is CAWSVGQGKTGELFF. The DNA for the CDR3 is TGTGCCTGGAGTGTAGGTCAGGGGAAGACCGGGGAGCTGTTTTTT. V usage is TRBV30 and J usage is TRBJ2-2, with D tentatively TRBD1 (6 bases). The V and J ends lost 0 bases and 5 bases respectively, with 13 bases between them. The CDR3 runs to 15 residues. Germline loops: CDR1 GTSNPN, CDR2 SVGIG (reference sequence).

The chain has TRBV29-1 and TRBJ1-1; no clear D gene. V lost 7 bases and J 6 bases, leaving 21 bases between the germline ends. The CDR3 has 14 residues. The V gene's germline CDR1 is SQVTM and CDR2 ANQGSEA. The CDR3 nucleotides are TGCAGCGCTAAACTCCCTTGGTTCCTGTCTGAAGCTTTCTTT. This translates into CSAKLPWFLSEAFF. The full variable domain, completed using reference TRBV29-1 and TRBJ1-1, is SAVISQKPSRDICQRGTSLTIQCQVDSQVTMMFWYRQQPGQSLTLIATANQGSEATYESGFVIDKFPISRPNLTFSTLTVSNMSPEDSSIYLCSAKLPWFLSEAFFGQGTRLTVV.

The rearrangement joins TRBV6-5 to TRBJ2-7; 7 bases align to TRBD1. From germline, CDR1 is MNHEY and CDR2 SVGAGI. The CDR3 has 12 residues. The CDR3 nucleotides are TGTGCGACTCGGGACAGCTCCTACGAGCAGTACTTC. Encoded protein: CATRDSSYEQYF.